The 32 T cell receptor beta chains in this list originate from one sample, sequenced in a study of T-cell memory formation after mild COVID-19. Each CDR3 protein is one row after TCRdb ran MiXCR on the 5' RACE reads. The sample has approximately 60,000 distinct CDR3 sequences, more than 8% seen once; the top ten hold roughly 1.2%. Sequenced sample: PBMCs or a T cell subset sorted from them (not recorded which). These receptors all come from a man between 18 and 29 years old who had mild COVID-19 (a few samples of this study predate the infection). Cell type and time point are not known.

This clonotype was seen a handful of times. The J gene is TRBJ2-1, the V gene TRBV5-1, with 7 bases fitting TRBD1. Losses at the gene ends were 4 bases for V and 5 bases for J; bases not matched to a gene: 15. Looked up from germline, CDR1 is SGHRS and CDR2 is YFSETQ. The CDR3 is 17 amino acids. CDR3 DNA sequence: TGCGCCAGCAGCCCCAACCCGACAGGGTGGATCGACAATGAGCAGTTCTTC. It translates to CASSPNPTGWIDNEQFF.

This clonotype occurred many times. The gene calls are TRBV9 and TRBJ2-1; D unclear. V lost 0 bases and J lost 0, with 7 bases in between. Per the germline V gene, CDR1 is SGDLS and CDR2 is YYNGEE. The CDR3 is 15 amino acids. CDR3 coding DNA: TGTGCCAGCAGCGTAGGGACGAGCTCCTACAATGAGCAGTTCTTC. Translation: CASSVGTSSYNEQFF.

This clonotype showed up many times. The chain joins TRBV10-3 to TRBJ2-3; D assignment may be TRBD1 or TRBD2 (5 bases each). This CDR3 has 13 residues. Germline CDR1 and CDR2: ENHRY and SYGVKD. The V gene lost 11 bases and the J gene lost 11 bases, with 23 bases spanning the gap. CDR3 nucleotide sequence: TGTGCCGGCGCCCGGGACGACCTAGGGATGCAGTATTTT. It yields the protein CAGARDDLGMQYF.

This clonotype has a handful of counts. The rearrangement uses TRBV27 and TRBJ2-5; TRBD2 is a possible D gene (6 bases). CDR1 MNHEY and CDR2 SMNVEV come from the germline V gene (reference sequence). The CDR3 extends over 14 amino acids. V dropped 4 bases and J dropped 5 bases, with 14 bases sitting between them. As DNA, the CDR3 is TGTGCCAGCAGTTATGGGGGGTCCTCGGAGACCCAGTACTTC. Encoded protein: CASSYGGSSETQYF.

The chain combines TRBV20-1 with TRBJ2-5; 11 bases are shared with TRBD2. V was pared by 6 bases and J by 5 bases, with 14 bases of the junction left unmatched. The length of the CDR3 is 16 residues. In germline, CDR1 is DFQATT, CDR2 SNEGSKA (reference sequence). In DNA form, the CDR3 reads TGCAGTGCCCGGAAAGGTCTAGCGGGGGGCAGGGAGACCCAGTACTTC. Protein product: CSARKGLAGGRETQYF.

CDR3 loop: CASSWAGRGQEGEQYV. CDR3 nucleotide sequence: TGTGCCAGCAGCTGGGCTGGACGCGGACAAGAGGGGGAGCAGTACGTC. The J gene is TRBJ2-7, the V gene TRBV7-9, with D perhaps matching TRBD1 or TRBD2 (5 bases each). In germline, CDR1 is SEHNR, CDR2 FQNEAQ (reference sequence). This CDR3 has 16 amino acids. Trimming shortened V by 4 bases and J by 7 bases, and 23 bases separated the two germline ends.

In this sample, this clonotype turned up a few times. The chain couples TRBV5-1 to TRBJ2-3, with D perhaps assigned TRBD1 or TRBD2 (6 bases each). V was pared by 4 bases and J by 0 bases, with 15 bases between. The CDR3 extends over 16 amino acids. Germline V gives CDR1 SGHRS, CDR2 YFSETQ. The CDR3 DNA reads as TGCGCCAGCAGCGTCGACGGGGGACATAGCACAGATACGCAGTATTTT. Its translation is CASSVDGGHSTDTQYF.

This CDR3 reads CASSGGQPGANVLTF. CDR3 nucleotides: TGTGCCAGCAGCGGGGGACAACCCGGGGCCAACGTCCTGACTTTC. The genes are TRBV7-6 and TRBJ2-6; D is perhaps TRBD1 (6 bases). CDR1 is SGHVS, CDR2 FNYEAQ, per germline. This CDR3 has 15 amino acids. V lost 5 bases to trimming and J lost 4 bases, with 12 bases between them.

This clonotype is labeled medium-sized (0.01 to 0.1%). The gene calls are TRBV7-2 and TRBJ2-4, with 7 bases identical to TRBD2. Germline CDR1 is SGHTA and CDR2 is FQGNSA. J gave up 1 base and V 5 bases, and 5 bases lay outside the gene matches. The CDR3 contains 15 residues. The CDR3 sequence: CASSRDYGAKNIQYF. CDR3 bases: TGTGCCAGCAGCAGGGACTACGGGGCCAAAAACATTCAGTACTTC.

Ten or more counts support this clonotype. The CDR3 DNA sequence: TGCGCCAGCAGCCAAGGTGTGGGATCGGCCTACGAGCAGTACTTC. It is translated as CASSQGVGSAYEQYF. J is TRBJ2-7 and V is TRBV4-3; D is undetermined. This CDR3 spans 15 amino acids. CDR1 LGHNA and CDR2 YSLEER come from the germline V gene. Trimming left V 1 base short and J 2 bases short, with 12 bases between.

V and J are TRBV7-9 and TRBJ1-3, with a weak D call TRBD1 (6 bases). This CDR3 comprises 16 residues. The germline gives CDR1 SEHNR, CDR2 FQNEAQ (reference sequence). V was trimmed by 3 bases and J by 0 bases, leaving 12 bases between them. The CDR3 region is CASSLLQGLSGNTIYF. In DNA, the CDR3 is TGTGCCAGCAGCTTGCTACAGGGCCTCTCTGGAAACACCATATATTTT.

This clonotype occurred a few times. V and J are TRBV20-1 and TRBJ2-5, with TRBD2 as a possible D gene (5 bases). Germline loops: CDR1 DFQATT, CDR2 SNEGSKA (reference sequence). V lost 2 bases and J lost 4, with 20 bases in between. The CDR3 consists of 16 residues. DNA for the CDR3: TGCAGTGCTAGATCATTTGGTGGGCTAGCTCTAGAGACCCAGTACTTC. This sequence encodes CSARSFGGLALETQYF.

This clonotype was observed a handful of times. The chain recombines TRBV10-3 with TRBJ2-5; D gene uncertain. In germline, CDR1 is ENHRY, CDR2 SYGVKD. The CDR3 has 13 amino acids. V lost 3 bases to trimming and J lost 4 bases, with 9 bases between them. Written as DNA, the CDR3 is TGTGCCATCAGTGAAGGTACGCGAGAGACCCAGTACTTC. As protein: CAISEGTRETQYF.

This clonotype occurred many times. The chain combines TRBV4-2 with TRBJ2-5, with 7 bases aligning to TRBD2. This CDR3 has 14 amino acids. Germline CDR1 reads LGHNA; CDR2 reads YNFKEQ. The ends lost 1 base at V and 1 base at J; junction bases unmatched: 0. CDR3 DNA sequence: TGTGCCAGCAGCCAAGGACTAGCCCAAGAGACCCAGTACTTC. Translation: CASSQGLAQETQYF.

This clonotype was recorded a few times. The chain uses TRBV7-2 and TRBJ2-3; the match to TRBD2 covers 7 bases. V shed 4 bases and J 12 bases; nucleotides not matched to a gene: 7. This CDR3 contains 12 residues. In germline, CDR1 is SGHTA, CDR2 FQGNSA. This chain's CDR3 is CASSWERGLQYF. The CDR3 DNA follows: TGTGCCAGCAGCTGGGAGCGGGGTCTTCAGTATTTT.

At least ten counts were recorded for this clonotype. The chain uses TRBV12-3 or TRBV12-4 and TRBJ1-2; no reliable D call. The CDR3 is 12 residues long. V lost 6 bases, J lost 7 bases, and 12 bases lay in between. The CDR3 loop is CASSRESGGYTF. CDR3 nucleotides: TGTGCCAGCAGCCGCGAGTCGGGTGGCTACACCTTC.

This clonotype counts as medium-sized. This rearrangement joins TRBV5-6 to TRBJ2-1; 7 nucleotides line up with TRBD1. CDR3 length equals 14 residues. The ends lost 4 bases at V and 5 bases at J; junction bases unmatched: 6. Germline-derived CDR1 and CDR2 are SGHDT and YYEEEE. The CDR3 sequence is CASSPPGQHNEQFF. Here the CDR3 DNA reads TGTGCCAGCAGCCCGCCGGGACAGCACAATGAGCAGTTCTTC. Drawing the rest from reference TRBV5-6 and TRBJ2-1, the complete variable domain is DAGVTQSPTHLIKTRGQQVTLRCSPKSGHDTVSWYQQALGQGPQFIFQYYEEEERQRGNFPDRFSGHQFPNYSSELNVNALLLGDSALYLCASSPPGQHNEQFFGPGTRLTVL.

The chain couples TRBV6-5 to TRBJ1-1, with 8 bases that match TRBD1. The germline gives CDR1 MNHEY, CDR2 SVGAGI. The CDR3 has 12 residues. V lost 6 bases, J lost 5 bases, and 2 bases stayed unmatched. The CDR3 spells CASSRGLTEAFF. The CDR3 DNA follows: TGTGCCAGCAGCAGGGGGCTGACTGAAGCTTTCTTT.

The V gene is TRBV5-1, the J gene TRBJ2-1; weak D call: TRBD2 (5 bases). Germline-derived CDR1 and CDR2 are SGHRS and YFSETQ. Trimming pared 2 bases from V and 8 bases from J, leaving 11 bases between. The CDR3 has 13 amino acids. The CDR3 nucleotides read TGCGCCAGCAGCTTAATGCCCGGGGATGAGCAGTTCTTC. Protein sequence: CASSLMPGDEQFF.

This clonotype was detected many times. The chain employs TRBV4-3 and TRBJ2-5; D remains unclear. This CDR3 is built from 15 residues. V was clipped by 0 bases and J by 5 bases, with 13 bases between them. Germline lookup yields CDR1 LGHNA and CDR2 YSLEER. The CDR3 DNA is TGCGCCAGCAGCCAAGATCCCCTGGTAATGGAGACCCAGTACTTC. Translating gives CASSQDPLVMETQYF.

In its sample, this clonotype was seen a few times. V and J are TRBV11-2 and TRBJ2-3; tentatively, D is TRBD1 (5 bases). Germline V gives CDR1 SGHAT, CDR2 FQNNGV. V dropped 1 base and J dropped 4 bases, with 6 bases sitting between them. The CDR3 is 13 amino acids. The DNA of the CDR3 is TGTGCCAGCAGCTTAGTACAGGCAGATACGCAGTATTTT. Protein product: CASSLVQADTQYF.

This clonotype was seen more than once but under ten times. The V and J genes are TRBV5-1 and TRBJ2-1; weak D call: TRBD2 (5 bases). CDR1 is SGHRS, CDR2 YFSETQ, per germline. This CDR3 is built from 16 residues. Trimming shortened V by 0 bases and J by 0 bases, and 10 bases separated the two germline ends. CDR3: CASSLVAGLSYNEQFF. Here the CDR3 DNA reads TGCGCCAGCAGCTTGGTGGCAGGACTCTCCTACAATGAGCAGTTCTTC.

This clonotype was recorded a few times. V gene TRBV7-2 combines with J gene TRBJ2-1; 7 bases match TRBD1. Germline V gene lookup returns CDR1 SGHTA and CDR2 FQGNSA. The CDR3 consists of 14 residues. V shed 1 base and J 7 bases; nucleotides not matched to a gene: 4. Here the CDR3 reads CASSLGQGENEQFF. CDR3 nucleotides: TGTGCCAGCAGCTTAGGCCAGGGGGAAAATGAGCAGTTCTTC. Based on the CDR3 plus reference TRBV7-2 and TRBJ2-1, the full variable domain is GAGVSQSPSNKVTEKGKDVELRCDPISGHTALYWYRQSLGQGLEFLIYFQGNSAPDKSGLPSDRFSAERTGGSVSTLTIQRTQQEDSAVYLCASSLGQGENEQFFGPGTRLTVL.

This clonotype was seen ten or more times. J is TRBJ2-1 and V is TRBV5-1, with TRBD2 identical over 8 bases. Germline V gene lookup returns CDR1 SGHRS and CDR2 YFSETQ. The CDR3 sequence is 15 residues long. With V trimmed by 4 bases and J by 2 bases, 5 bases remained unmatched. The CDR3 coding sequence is TGCGCCAGCAGCGTGCGGGGGGACCCCTACAATGAGCAGTTCTTC. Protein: CASSVRGDPYNEQFF.

The DNA for the CDR3 is TGTGCCAGCAGCGTAGTCGAAGGGGGTTTGACAGATACGCAGTATTTT. Amino acid sequence: CASSVVEGGLTDTQYF. The rearrangement links TRBV9 to TRBJ2-3; possible D gene TRBD1, 6 bases. This CDR3 is built from 16 residues. The V gene's germline CDR1 is SGDLS and CDR2 YYNGEE. The V end lost 0 bases, the J end lost 3 bases, and 14 bases lay between the germline ends.

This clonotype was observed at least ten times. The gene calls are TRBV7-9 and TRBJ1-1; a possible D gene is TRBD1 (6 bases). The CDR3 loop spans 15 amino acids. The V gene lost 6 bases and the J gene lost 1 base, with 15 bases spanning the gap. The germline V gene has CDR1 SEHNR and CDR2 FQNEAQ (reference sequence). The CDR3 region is CASSLQGTTNTEAFF. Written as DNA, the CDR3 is TGTGCCAGCAGTTTGCAAGGGACAACGAACACTGAAGCTTTCTTT.

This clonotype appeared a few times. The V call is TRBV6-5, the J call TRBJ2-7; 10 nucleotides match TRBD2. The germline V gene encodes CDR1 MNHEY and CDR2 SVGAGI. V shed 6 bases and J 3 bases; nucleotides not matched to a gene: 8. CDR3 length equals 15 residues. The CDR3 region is CASRPTSGADYEQYV. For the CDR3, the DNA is TGTGCCAGCAGACCCACTAGCGGGGCGGACTACGAGCAGTACGTC.

This CDR3 reads CATGAGGERPQHF. CDR3 nucleotide sequence: TGTGCCACCGGGGCAGGGGGAGAACGGCCCCAGCATTTT. This chain joins TRBV24-1 and TRBJ1-5, with 7 nucleotides matching TRBD1. Per the germline V gene, CDR1 is KGHDR and CDR2 is SFDVKD. There are 13 residues in the CDR3. V trimming: 9 bases; J trimming: 9 bases; junction bases outside the gene matches: 10.

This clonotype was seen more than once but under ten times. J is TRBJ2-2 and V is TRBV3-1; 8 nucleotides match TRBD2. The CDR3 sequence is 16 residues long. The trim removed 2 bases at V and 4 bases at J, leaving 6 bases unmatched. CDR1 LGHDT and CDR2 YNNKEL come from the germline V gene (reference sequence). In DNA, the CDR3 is TGTGCCAGCAGCCAACCGGGGGGGGGCACCACCGGGGAGCTGTTTTTT. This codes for CASSQPGGGTTGELFF.

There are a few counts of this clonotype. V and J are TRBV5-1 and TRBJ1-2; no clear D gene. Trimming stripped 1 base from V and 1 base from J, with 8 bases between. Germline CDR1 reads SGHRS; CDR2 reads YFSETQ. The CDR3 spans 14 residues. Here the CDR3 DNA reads TGCGCCAGCAGCTTGACACCCATTAACTATGGCTACACCTTC. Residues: CASSLTPINYGYTF.

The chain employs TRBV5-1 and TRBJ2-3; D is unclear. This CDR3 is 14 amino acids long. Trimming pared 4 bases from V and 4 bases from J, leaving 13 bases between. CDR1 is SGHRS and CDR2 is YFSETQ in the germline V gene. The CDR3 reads CASSRTLVPDTQYF. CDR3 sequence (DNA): TGCGCCAGCAGCCGAACGTTAGTCCCAGATACGCAGTATTTT.

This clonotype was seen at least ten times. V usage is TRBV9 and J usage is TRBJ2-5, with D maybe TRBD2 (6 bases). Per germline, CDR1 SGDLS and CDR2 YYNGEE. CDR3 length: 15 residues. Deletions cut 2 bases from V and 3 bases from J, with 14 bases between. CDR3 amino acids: CASSVAAGQKETQYF. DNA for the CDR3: TGTGCCAGCAGCGTCGCAGCGGGTCAAAAAGAGACCCAGTACTTC. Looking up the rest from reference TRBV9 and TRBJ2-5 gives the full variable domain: DSGVTQTPKHLITATGQRVTLRCSPRSGDLSVYWYQQSLDQGLQFLIQYYNGEERAKGNILERFSAQQFPDLHSELNLSSLELGDSALYFCASSVAAGQKETQYFGPGTRLLVL.